This T cell receptor (beta chain) was profiled in a study of T cell responses to AZD1222 COVID-19 vaccine. The V gene's germline CDR1 is SEHNR and CDR2 FQNEAQ (reference sequence). Trimming pared 6 bases from V and 7 bases from J, leaving 12 bases between. The CDR3 loop spans 13 amino acids. This table comes from immunoSEQ multiplex PCR, and its TCRdb copy is limited to in-frame clones, with some not included. Of around 96,000 clones in the sample, roughly 88% were seen once. The chain combines TRBV7-9 with TRBJ2-2, with a possible D match to TRBD1 (6 bases). This clonotype was obtained from an adult in good health. The sample here was peripheral blood, taken on day 0 of AZD1222 vaccination. CDR3 sequence: CASRRTGIGELFF. Here the CDR3 DNA reads TGTGCCAGCAGGCGAACAGGGATCGGGGAGCTGTTTTTT.